This is a list of T cell receptor beta chains from one sample in a study of T-cell reconstitution after alpha-beta-depleted transplantation in children. Using its own MiXCR run on the PCR reads, TCRdb lists one record per CDR3 protein. The sample includes roughly 610,000 distinct CDR3 sequences, about 10% seen only once; the top ten take 3.5% to 5%. Material: PBMCs from the stem cell graft donor, obtained from the stem cell graft. These receptors came from a human donor who donated a stem cell graft to a child with acute myeloid leukemia. Both conserved end residues are part of each CDR3. The D gene is left open where the match is weak. For some rows the clone size is stated as once, few or many, or as a class when expanded; others skip it.

v_gene	j_gene	abundance	d_gene	CDR3aa	CDR3nt
TRBV5-1	TRBJ2-2	few	TRBD1	CASTQQGADAGELFF	TGCGCCAGCACTCAACAGGGGGCGGACGCCGGGGAGCTGTTTTTT
TRBV5-1	TRBJ2-1	many	TRBD2	CASSLSPGTSGRVEQFF	TGCGCCAGCAGCCTCTCCCCTGGGACTAGCGGGAGGGTTGAGCAGTTCTTC
TRBV18	TRBJ2-1	.	.	CASSPMAVSYNEQFF	TGTGCCAGCTCACCAATGGCGGTCTCCTACAATGAGCAGTTCTTC
TRBV29-1	TRBJ2-2	.	.	CSGANDAAELFF	TGCAGCGGAGCCAATGACGCGGCGGAGCTGTTTTTT
TRBV6-2/TRBV6-3	TRBJ2-2	many	.	CASRTGLSPAGELFF	TGTGCCAGCAGAACAGGACTCTCGCCAGCCGGGGAGCTGTTTTTT
TRBV10-3	TRBJ1-5	few	.	CAISEYDRNQPQHF	TGTGCCATCAGTGAGTACGACAGGAATCAGCCCCAGCATTTT
TRBV12-5	TRBJ2-3	few	.	CASGLGTTDTQYF	TGTGCTAGTGGTTTGGGGACCACAGATACGCAGTATTTT
TRBV29-1	TRBJ2-3	.	.	CSVSSRGADTQYF	TGCAGCGTTTCGAGTCGAGGAGCAGATACGCAGTATTTT
TRBV30	TRBJ1-4	few	.	CAWNQGNGEKLFF	TGTGCCTGGAATCAGGGGAATGGTGAAAAACTGTTTTTT
TRBV12-3/TRBV12-4	TRBJ2-1	.	TRBD1	CASSLMSPRDRGFRSSYNEQFF	TGTGCCAGCAGTTTAATGTCCCCCCGGGACAGGGGGTTCAGGAGCTCCTACAATGAGCAGTTCTTC
TRBV7-2	TRBJ1-1	.	.	CASSLPHMNTEAFF	TGTGCCAGCAGCTTGCCGCACATGAACACTGAAGCTTTCTTT
TRBV4-2	TRBJ1-6	few	.	CASSQGGTAGNSPLHF	TGTGCCAGCAGCCAGGGGGGCACCGCAGGGAATTCACCCCTCCACTTT
TRBV6-5	TRBJ1-3	few	TRBD1	CASGNRGASGNTIYF	TGTGCCAGCGGTAACAGGGGAGCCTCTGGAAACACCATATATTTT
TRBV7-2	TRBJ1-5	few	TRBD1	CASSLATRARDSYQPQHF	TGTGCCAGCAGCTTAGCGACGAGAGCCCGGGACAGCTATCAGCCCCAGCATTTT
TRBV7-3	TRBJ2-5	few	.	CASSLGPGPGTQYF	TGTGCCAGCAGCTTAGGTCCAGGGCCGGGGACCCAGTACTTC
TRBV20-1	TRBJ2-1	few	.	CSAGDRGLSGGGSSYNEQFF	TGCAGTGCTGGCGACAGGGGGCTCAGCGGGGGGGGGAGCTCCTACAATGAGCAGTTCTTC
TRBV24-1	TRBJ2-1	few	.	CATSDAAVSSYNEQFF	TGTGCCACCAGTGACGCAGCGGTAAGCTCCTACAATGAGCAGTTCTTC
TRBV28	TRBJ2-2	few	TRBD2	CASSLFRLGGRVGELFF	TGTGCCAGCAGTTTATTCCGACTAGGAGGGAGGGTCGGGGAGCTGTTTTTT
TRBV7-2	TRBJ1-1	many	.	CASSLSLWGSTEAFF	TGTGCCAGCAGCTTATCGTTATGGGGGAGCACTGAAGCTTTCTTT
TRBV5-1	TRBJ2-3	few	.	CASSDTPVDTQYF	TGCGCCAGCAGCGACACACCGGTAGATACGCAGTATTTT
TRBV4-1	TRBJ2-1	many	TRBD2	CASSGTSGRFLEQFF	TGCGCCAGCAGCGGGACTAGCGGGAGATTTTTGGAGCAGTTCTTC
TRBV11-2	TRBJ2-1	.	TRBD2	CASSLAGVPGEQFF	TGTGCCAGCAGCCTAGCGGGAGTGCCCGGTGAGCAGTTCTTC
TRBV15	TRBJ2-2	.	.	CATAQGKAYTGELFF	TGTGCCACCGCCCAGGGAAAGGCTTACACCGGGGAGCTGTTTTTT
TRBV7-8	TRBJ2-1	once	.	CASSRLFEPGNEQFF	TGTGCCAGCAGCCGACTTTTCGAGCCGGGCAATGAGCAGTTCTTC